Below, 19 T cell receptor beta chains from the same sample are listed, as sequenced in a study of cytomegalovirus exposure and HLA in healthy donors. This PCR relied on a set of 60 Vbeta primers and 13 Jbeta primers. Generated by immunoSEQ multiplex PCR, the TCRdb table keeps only in-frame clones and is missing some. Of around 130,000 clones in the sample, under 85% were seen once. Sequenced input: PBMCs. The receptors were gathered from a man aged 18 to 29 in good health and CMV-seropositive.

The chain carries TRBV30 and TRBJ1-2, with D tentatively TRBD1 (5 bases). Germline CDR1 GTSNPN, CDR2 SVGIG (reference sequence). The CDR3 consists of 13 residues. V lost 1 base and J 5 bases, leaving 11 bases between the germline ends. In nucleotides, the CDR3 is TGTGCCTGGAGTGAAGGGGATCCTTATGGCTACACCTTC. It specifies CAWSEGDPYGYTF.

This chain connects TRBV14 to TRBJ2-3; TRBD1 is a possible D gene (6 bases). Between the trimmed V and J ends, which lost 4 bases and 0 bases, there was a span of 11 bases. The CDR3 has 15 residues. Germline CDR1 and CDR2: SGHDN and FVKESK. DNA of the CDR3: TGTGCCAGCAGCCGACAGGACTTTAGCACAGATACGCAGTATTTT. Translating gives CASSRQDFSTDTQYF.

The chain is built from TRBV27 and TRBJ2-6, with unresolved D. Germline-derived CDR1 and CDR2 are MNHEY and SMNVEV (reference sequence). V shed 4 bases and J shed 4 bases, with 11 bases lying between them. The CDR3 extends over 15 amino acids. The CDR3 protein is CASSSSVKGANVLTF. DNA of the CDR3: TGTGCCAGCAGTTCGTCGGTTAAGGGGGCCAACGTCCTGACTTTC.

The V and J genes are TRBV6-1 and TRBJ1-2; no reliable D call. The V end lost 1 base, the J end lost 4 bases, and 10 bases lay between the germline ends. This CDR3 is 14 amino acids long. Germline CDR1 is MNHNS and CDR2 is SASEGT. The CDR3 spells CASSEGSEVYGYTF. CDR3 sequence (DNA): TGTGCCAGCAGTGAAGGCAGCGAAGTCTATGGCTACACCTTC.

This clone appeared a few times. The rearrangement links TRBV2 to TRBJ1-5; D perhaps matches TRBD1 (6 bases). Germline CDR1 SNHLY, CDR2 FYNNEI. This CDR3 contains 13 residues. The V gene lost 4 bases and the J gene lost 3 bases, with 7 bases spanning the gap. The CDR3 DNA follows: TGTGCCAGCAGTGGGGACACCAATCAGCCCCAGCATTTT. Translating it yields CASSGDTNQPQHF.

This chain connects TRBV4-2 to TRBJ2-2; 9 nucleotides align to TRBD2. The CDR3 is made up of 18 amino acids. From germline, CDR1 is LGHNA and CDR2 YNFKEQ. Losses at the gene ends were 4 bases for V and 4 bases for J; bases not matched to a gene: 13. The CDR3 reads CASSLNGFSGGLTGELFF. The CDR3 bases are TGTGCCAGCAGCCTCAATGGCTTCAGCGGGGGGCTCACCGGGGAGCTGTTTTTT.

J is TRBJ1-1 and V is TRBV5-1; D not resolved. V lost 0 bases, J lost 3 bases, and 9 bases lay in between. Per the germline V gene, CDR1 is SGHRS and CDR2 is YFSETQ. The CDR3 loop spans 14 amino acids. This CDR3 is CASSLEQEDTEAFF. CDR3 DNA: TGCGCCAGCAGCTTGGAGCAGGAGGACACTGAAGCTTTCTTT.

The gene calls are TRBV4-2 and TRBJ2-7, with TRBD1 as a possible D gene (6 bases). V was trimmed by 3 bases and J by 1 base, leaving 13 bases between them. Germline values: CDR1 LGHNA, CDR2 YNFKEQ. The CDR3 covers 15 residues. The CDR3 region has the DNA TGTGCCAGCAGCCAGATAGGGACACCTTCCTACGAGCAGTACTTC. Translated: CASSQIGTPSYEQYF.

V usage is TRBV5-1 and J usage is TRBJ2-2; TRBD1 is a possible D gene (5 bases). The V gene's germline CDR1 is SGHRS and CDR2 YFSETQ. The CDR3 sequence is 15 residues long. Trimming removed 4 bases at V and 2 bases at J, with 12 bases between. CDR3 sequence: CASSPLTDNTGELFF. CDR3 nucleotide sequence: TGCGCCAGCAGCCCCCTGACAGATAACACCGGGGAGCTGTTTTTT.

This clone appeared a few times. The V call is TRBV28, the J call TRBJ2-3, with 11 nucleotides matching TRBD2. CDR1 is MDHEN and CDR2 is SYDVKM in the germline V gene. The CDR3 length is 16 residues. The V gene end was trimmed by 5 bases and the J gene end by 2 bases; junction bases not matched to a gene: 6. CDR3 bases: TGTGCCAGCAGTCCCGGGACTAGCGGCCTCACAGATACGCAGTATTTT. Translated, it gives CASSPGTSGLTDTQYF. Supplemented by reference TRBV28 and TRBJ2-3, the full variable domain reads DVKVTQSSRYLVKRTGEKVFLECVQDMDHENMFWYRQDPGLGLRLIYFSYDVKMKEKGDIPEGYSVSREKKERFSLILESASTNQTSMYLCASSPGTSGLTDTQYFGPGTRLTVL.

The table lists this clone with a few counts. V usage is TRBV6-1 and J usage is TRBJ2-2; D remains ambiguous. V lost 0 bases to trimming and J lost 2 bases, with 7 bases between them. In germline, CDR1 is MNHNS, CDR2 SASEGT. The CDR3 is made up of 15 amino acids. CDR3 protein: CASSEAGFNTGELFF. The CDR3 bases are TGTGCCAGCAGTGAAGCGGGCTTTAACACCGGGGAGCTGTTTTTT.

The chain joins TRBV5-4 to TRBJ2-7, with D possibly being TRBD1 (5 bases). Germline V CDR1 and CDR2: SGHNT, YYREEE (reference sequence). Trimming stripped 0 bases from V and 0 bases from J, with 7 bases between. The CDR3 runs to 14 residues. The CDR3: CASSLGGHSYEQYF. In nucleotides, the CDR3 is TGTGCCAGCAGCTTGGGGGGCCACTCCTACGAGCAGTACTTC.

The chain is built from TRBV25-1 and TRBJ1-1, with D unresolved. Germline-derived CDR1 and CDR2 are MGHDK and SYGVNS. CDR3 length: 13 residues. Trimming left V 7 bases short and J 2 bases short, with 11 bases between. The CDR3 DNA is TGTGCCAGCATATCTCCTCTAAACACTGAAGCTTTCTTT. Residues: CASISPLNTEAFF. Based on the CDR3 plus reference TRBV25-1 and TRBJ1-1, the full variable domain is EADIYQTPRYLVIGTGKKITLECSQTMGHDKMYWYQQDPGMELHLIHYSYGVNSTEKGDLSSESTVSRIRTEHFPLTLESARPSHTSQYLCASISPLNTEAFFGQGTRLTVV.

In the case of this clone: One end of the junction is discordant with germline, which a read error may explain. This rearrangement joins TRBV30 to TRBJ2-7, with 7 bases fitting TRBD2. This CDR3 is 16 amino acids long. The germline gives CDR1 GTSNPN, CDR2 SVGIG (reference sequence). This CDR3 reads CAWTSRRTSRGIEQCF. For the CDR3, the DNA is TGTGCCTGGACCTCACGCCGGACTAGTCGCGGTATCGAGCAGTGCTTC.

This clone was seen a handful of times. The V gene is TRBV6-5, the J gene TRBJ2-7, with 7 bases lining up with TRBD1. Germline CDR1 MNHEY, CDR2 SVGAGI. With 6 bases clipped from V and 2 bases from J, the junction kept 10 bases outside the gene matches. This CDR3 is built from 15 residues. CDR3 region: CASRRETGSPYEQYF. As DNA, the CDR3 is TGTGCCAGCAGAAGGGAGACAGGGTCGCCCTACGAGCAGTACTTC.

V is TRBV19 and J is TRBJ1-2; 7 bases align to TRBD1. V trimming: 5 bases; J trimming: 2 bases; junction bases outside the gene matches: 8. CDR3 length equals 15 residues. Germline values: CDR1 LNHDA, CDR2 SQIVND (reference sequence). The CDR3 sequence is CASSLPTGLNYGYTF. In DNA form, the CDR3 reads TGTGCCAGTAGTCTCCCGACAGGGTTGAACTATGGCTACACCTTC.

This sequence joins TRBV9 and TRBJ2-7; TRBD2 matches 7 bases. Losses at the gene ends were 4 bases for V and 2 bases for J; bases not matched to a gene: 9. This CDR3 region has 15 residues. The V gene's germline CDR1 is SGDLS and CDR2 YYNGEE. DNA of the CDR3: TGTGCCAGCAGCACCCGACTAGCACCACCCTACGAGCAGTACTTC. Residues: CASSTRLAPPYEQYF.

The V gene is TRBV5-4, the J gene TRBJ2-7, with a possible D match to TRBD2 (6 bases). The V end lost 4 bases, the J end lost 4 bases, and 15 bases lay between the germline ends. The germline CDR1 and CDR2 sequences are SGHNT and YYREEE (reference sequence). The CDR3 is 14 amino acids. The CDR3 sequence: CASSPWTTSYEQYF. CDR3 nucleotide sequence: TGTGCCAGCAGCCCCTGGACTACGAGTTACGAGCAGTACTTC.

The CDR3 spells CASSFRLAASDTQYF. CDR3 bases: TGTGCCAGCAGTTTCCGACTAGCGGCTTCAGATACGCAGTATTTT. V usage is TRBV6-5 and J usage is TRBJ2-3; 9 bases map to TRBD2. The germline V gene encodes CDR1 MNHEY and CDR2 SVGAGI. The CDR3 totals 15 residues. V dropped 4 bases and J dropped 4; count of bases not matched to a gene: 6.